This is a list of T cell receptor beta chains from one sample in a study of T cell repertoires and HLA-DP antigens. Their specific antigens are unknown. Profiled with immunoSEQ multiplex PCR; TCRdb holds only in-frame clones, not every one. The sample lists about 73,000 clones; just under 80% were seen once. The sequencing sample was made of CD4+ T cells from PBMCs. These receptors were obtained from a man in his fifties or sixties in good health and CMV-seronegative. Each CDR3 is given with its conserved first and last residue. A D gene is named only where the DNA matches it firmly. A clone size is listed for some rows: how often the clone was seen (once, few, many), or a class if it is expanded.

clone_size	d_call	cdr3_length	v_call	j_call	cdr3_nt	cdr3_aa
-	-	13	TRBV28	TRBJ1-2	TGTGCCAGCAGTTTTCAGGGGATCGGCGGCTACACCTTC	CASSFQGIGGYTF
-	TRBD2	18	TRBV28	TRBJ2-3	TGTGCCAGCAGTTCCCGGGGAAGCGGGGGGGCCTTGGGAGATACGCAGTATTTT	CASSSRGSGGALGDTQYF
-	-	13	TRBV6-4	TRBJ2-1	TGTGCCAGCAGTCAAAGCTCCTACAATGAGCAGTTCTTC	CASSQSSYNEQFF
-	TRBD2	15	TRBV4-3	TRBJ2-1	TGCGCCAGCAGCTTGCGGGAGGGCCCCTACAATGAGCAGTTCTTC	CASSLREGPYNEQFF
-	-	14	TRBV5-5	TRBJ1-5	TGTGCCAGCAGCTCTAGGGTTGATAACCAGCCCCAGCATTTT	CASSSRVDNQPQHF
-	-	13	TRBV2	TRBJ1-2	TGTGCCAGCTTGTCCACCCCTTACGGGGGCTACACCTTC	CASLSTPYGGYTF
-	-	15	TRBV5-6	TRBJ1-2	TGTGCCAGCAGCTTGGTGGGGGCTATCATCTATGGCTACACCTTC	CASSLVGAIIYGYTF
-	TRBD2	16	TRBV4-2	TRBJ2-1	TGTGCCAGCAGCCAGGGAGCGGGAGTTTTGTACAATGAGCAGTTCTTC	CASSQGAGVLYNEQFF
-	-	15	TRBV19	TRBJ2-1	TGTGCCAGTAGTATAGAAAGGACAGCCTACAATGAGCAGTTCTTC	CASSIERTAYNEQFF
-	TRBD2	14	TRBV7-8	TRBJ2-7	TGTGCCAGCAGCTTCTCTAGCGGGGAGTACGAGCAGTACTTC	CASSFSSGEYEQYF
many	-	13	TRBV19	TRBJ1-1	TGTGCCAGTAGTAGCAGGGCGGCAACTGAAGCTTTCTTT	CASSSRAATEAFF
-	-	16	TRBV5-1	TRBJ2-5	TGCGCCAGCAGCTTGGGCAGCCCTACGTACCAAGAGACCCAGTACTTC	CASSLGSPTYQETQYF
-	-	14	TRBV15	TRBJ2-3	TGTGCCACCAGCAGGGGGCGGGTTGGACAAATGCAGTATTTT	CATSRGRVGQMQYF
-	TRBD1	16	TRBV19	TRBJ1-2	TGTGCCAGTAGTTTGCGGCGACAGGGGTCTGGGTATGGCTACACCTTC	CASSLRRQGSGYGYTF
-	-	12	TRBV6-6	TRBJ1-1	TGTGCCAGCAGCCCGGGGGGGACTGAAGCTTTCTTT	CASSPGGTEAFF
-	-	14	TRBV2	TRBJ2-3	TGTGCCAGCCACCTGACCCCACTCCCAGATACGCAGTATTTT	CASHLTPLPDTQYF